The clone carrying this T cell receptor beta chain has a handful of counts. The record originates from a study of T cells in Graves' hyperthyroidism and ophthalmopathy. What was amplified from RNA transcripts were TCR beta CDR3 regions. TCR CDR3 underwent first-round RT-PCR with the HTBI primer set. TCRdb redid the calling of the multiplex PCR reads with MiXCR, one entry per CDR3 protein. The table records about 420,000 distinct CDR3 sequences, around a sixth of them present only once. Sequencing input: blood. The sequence was obtained from a woman aged 18-29 years with Graves' hyperthyroidism.

CDR3 sequence (DNA): TGTGCCAGCAGCTTAGAGAAAGACAGTGAGGCTTTCTTT. Protein sequence: CASSLEKDSEAFF. The genes are TRBV7-9 and TRBJ1-1; D is perhaps TRBD1 (5 bases). This CDR3 comprises 13 residues. CDR1 SEHNR and CDR2 FQNEAQ come from the germline V gene (reference sequence). V gave up 1 base and J gave up 11 bases, with 14 bases separating them.